The next 2 T cell receptor beta chains were all read from a single sample in a study of blood T cell repertoires in COVID-19. Assay used: immunoSEQ multiplex PCR; TCRdb lists only in-frame clones, some missing. The sample gives over 200,000 clones, approximately 86% of which show up once; around 4.5% is in the top ten. What was sequenced was PBMCs or T cells enriched from blood (not recorded which). The receptors stem from a woman younger than 45 who had been exposed to COVID-19.

V gene TRBV7-9 combines with J gene TRBJ2-1, with D possibly being TRBD1 (6 bases). The germline V gene has CDR1 SEHNR and CDR2 FQNEAQ (reference sequence). V was cut by 5 bases and J by 13 bases, with 12 bases left in between. The CDR3 extends over 11 amino acids. This CDR3 reads CASSRNREQFF. The CDR3 bases are TGTGCCAGCAGCCGGAACAGGGAACAGTTCTTC.

The chain has TRBV2 and TRBJ2-3; D is perhaps TRBD1 (8 bases). This CDR3 is 16 amino acids long. With 7 bases removed from V and 4 bases from J, the gap between germline ends came to 21 bases. The V gene's germline CDR1 is SNHLY and CDR2 FYNNEI. CDR3 in amino acids: CASTTGGAGNSDTQYF. Here the CDR3 DNA reads TGTGCCAGCACCACAGGGGGAGCGGGAAATTCAGATACGCAGTATTTT.